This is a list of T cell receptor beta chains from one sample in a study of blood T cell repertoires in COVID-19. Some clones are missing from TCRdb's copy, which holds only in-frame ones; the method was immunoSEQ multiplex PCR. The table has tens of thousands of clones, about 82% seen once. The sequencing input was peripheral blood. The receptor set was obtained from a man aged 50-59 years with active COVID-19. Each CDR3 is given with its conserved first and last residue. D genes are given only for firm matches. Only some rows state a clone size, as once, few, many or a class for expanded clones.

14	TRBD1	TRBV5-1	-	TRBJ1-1	CASSSGQGATEAFF	TGCGCCAGCAGCTCGGGACAGGGAGCGACTGAAGCTTTCTTT
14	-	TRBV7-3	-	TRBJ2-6	CASSPSLGANVLTF	TGTGCCAGCAGCCCTTCTCTAGGGGCCAACGTCCTGACTTTC
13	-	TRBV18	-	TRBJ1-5	CASRQLPNQPQHF	TGTGCCAGCCGACAGTTACCCAATCAGCCCCAGCATTTT
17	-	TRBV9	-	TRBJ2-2	CASSVGLRTLNTGELFF	TGTGCCAGCAGCGTAGGTCTTCGGACATTGAACACCGGGGAGCTGTTTTTT
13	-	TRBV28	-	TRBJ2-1	CASSLSLRNEQFF	TGTGCCAGCAGCCTATCCCTACGCAATGAGCAGTTCTTC
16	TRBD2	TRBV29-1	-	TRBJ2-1	CSVEEPEGTSGYEQFF	TGCAGCGTTGAAGAACCAGAAGGGACTAGCGGGTATGAGCAGTTCTTC
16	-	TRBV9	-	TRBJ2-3	CASSVDLGYGTDTQYF	TGTGCCAGCAGCGTAGATTTAGGTTACGGGACAGATACGCAGTATTTT
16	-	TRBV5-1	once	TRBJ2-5	CASSFGAGALGETQYF	TGCGCCAGCAGCTTCGGGGCGGGGGCCCTCGGGGAGACCCAGTACTTC
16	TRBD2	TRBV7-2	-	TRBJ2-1	CASSFLGLAGYNEQFF	TGTGCCAGCAGCTTCCTCGGACTAGCGGGGTACAATGAGCAGTTCTTC
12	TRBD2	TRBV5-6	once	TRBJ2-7	CASSWGLAGLLF	TGTGCCAGCAGCTGGGGACTAGCGGGGCTCCTCTTC
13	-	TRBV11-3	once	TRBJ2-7	CASSSLESYEQYF	TGTGCCAGCAGCTCTCTAGAGTCCTACGAGCAGTACTTC
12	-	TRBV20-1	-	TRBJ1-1	CSASPGGTEAFF	TGCAGTGCTAGTCCCGGGGGCACTGAAGCTTTCTTT
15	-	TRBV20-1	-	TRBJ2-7	CSASLPGSLSYEQYF	TGCAGTGCTAGTCTCCCAGGTTCCTTATCCTACGAGCAGTACTTC
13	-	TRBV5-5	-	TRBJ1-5	CASSPDNNQPQHF	TGTGCCAGCAGCCCAGACAACAATCAGCCCCAGCATTTT
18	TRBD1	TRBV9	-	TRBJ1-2	CASTVDERSLGQDYGYTF	TGTGCCAGCACCGTAGATGAACGGTCTTTGGGACAGGACTATGGCTACACCTTC
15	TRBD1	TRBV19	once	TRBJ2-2	CASRKTGDNTGELFF	TGTGCCAGTAGAAAGACAGGGGATAACACCGGGGAGCTGTTTTTT
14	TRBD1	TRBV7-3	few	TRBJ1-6	CASSRRQGESPLHF	TGTGCCAGCAGCCGACGGCAGGGGGAATCACCCCTCCACTTT
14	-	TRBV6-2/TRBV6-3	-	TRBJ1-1	CASSYWGSNTEAFF	TGTGCCAGCAGTTACTGGGGCAGTAACACTGAAGCTTTCTTT
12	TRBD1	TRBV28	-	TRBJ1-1	CASRVTGNEAFF	TGTGCCAGCAGGGTGACAGGGAATGAAGCTTTCTTT
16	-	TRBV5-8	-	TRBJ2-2	CASSQRARTNTGELFF	TGTGCCAGCAGCCAGCGGGCCAGAACCAACACCGGGGAGCTGTTTTTT
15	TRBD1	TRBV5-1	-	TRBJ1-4	CASSSRGLANEKLFF	TGCGCCAGCAGCTCAAGGGGGCTTGCTAATGAAAAACTGTTTTTT
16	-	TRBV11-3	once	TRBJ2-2	CASSYGVGGGTGELFF	TGTGCCAGCAGCTACGGGGTGGGAGGGGGCACCGGGGAGCTGTTTTTT
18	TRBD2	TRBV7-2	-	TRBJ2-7	CASSSQLAGVGIFYEQYF	TGTGCCAGCAGCTCCCAACTAGCGGGAGTTGGCATTTTCTACGAGCAGTACTTC
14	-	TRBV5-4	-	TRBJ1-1	CASSLAGINTEAFF	TGTGCCAGCAGCTTGGCAGGGATTAACACTGAAGCTTTCTTT
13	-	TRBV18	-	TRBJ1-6	CASSLWTNSPLHF	TGTGCCAGCTCACTTTGGACAAATTCACCCCTCCACTTT
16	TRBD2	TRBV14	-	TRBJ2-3	CASSAQYGTSGETQYF	TGTGCCAGCAGCGCCCAGTACGGGACTAGCGGGGAAACGCAGTATTTT
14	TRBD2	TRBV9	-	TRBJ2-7	CASSVGLAGYEQYF	TGTGCCAGCAGCGTCGGACTAGCGGGCTACGAGCAGTACTTC
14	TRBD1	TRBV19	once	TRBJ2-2	CASRDRGDTGELFF	TGTGCCAGTAGGGACAGGGGGGACACCGGGGAGCTGTTTTTT
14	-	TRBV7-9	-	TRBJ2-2	CASSLHGAAGELFF	TGTGCCAGCAGCTTACATGGGGCTGCCGGGGAGCTGTTTTTT
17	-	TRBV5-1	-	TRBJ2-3	CASSLRFIVGGTDTQYF	TGCGCCAGCAGCTTGCGGTTCATCGTAGGGGGCACAGATACGCAGTATTTT
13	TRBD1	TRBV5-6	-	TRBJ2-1	CASSLGQGNEQFF	TGTGCCAGCAGCTTGGGACAGGGCAATGAGCAGTTCTTC
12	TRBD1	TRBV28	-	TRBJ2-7	CASSDRGYEQYF	TGTGCCAGCAGTGACAGGGGCTACGAGCAGTACTTC
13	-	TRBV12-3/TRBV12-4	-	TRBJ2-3	CASSPGTADTQYF	TGTGCCAGCAGTCCGGGGACTGCAGATACGCAGTATTTT
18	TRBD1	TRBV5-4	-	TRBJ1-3	CASSLLGTGHLSGNTIYF	TGTGCCAGCAGCTTGCTAGGGACAGGACATCTCTCTGGAAACACCATATATTTT
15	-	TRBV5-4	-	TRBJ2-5	CASSLEPLREETQYF	TGTGCCAGCAGCTTGGAACCGTTGCGCGAAGAGACCCAGTACTTC
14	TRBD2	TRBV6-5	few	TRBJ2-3	CATSGLIRTDTQYF	TGTGCCACCTCGGGACTAATTCGCACAGATACGCAGTATTTT
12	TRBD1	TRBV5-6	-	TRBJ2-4	CASNQRTGWQYF	TGTGCCAGCAACCAACGGACAGGCTGGCAGTACTTC
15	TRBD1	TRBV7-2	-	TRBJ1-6	CASSSGQAGNSPLHF	TGTGCCAGCAGCTCGGGACAGGCCGGGAATTCACCCCTCCACTTT
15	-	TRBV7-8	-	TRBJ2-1	CASSLGLVRPNEQFF	TGTGCCAGCAGCTTAGGGCTAGTTCGGCCAAATGAGCAGTTCTTC
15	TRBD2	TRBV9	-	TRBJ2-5	CASSPGGQFKETQYF	TGTGCCAGCAGCCCGGGGGGTCAGTTTAAAGAGACCCAGTACTTC
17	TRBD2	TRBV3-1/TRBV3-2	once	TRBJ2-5	CASSQASGGGQSETQYF	TGTGCCAGCAGCCAAGCCTCGGGCGGGGGGCAGTCAGAGACCCAGTACTTC
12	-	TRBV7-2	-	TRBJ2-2	CASRHDTGELFF	TGTGCCAGCAGACACGACACCGGGGAGCTGTTTTTT
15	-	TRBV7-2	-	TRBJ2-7	CASSLERRLKYEQYF	TGTGCCAGCAGCTTAGAGAGGAGGCTGAAGTACGAGCAGTACTTC